These T cell receptor beta chains were read from a single sample in a study of T cells after yellow fever vaccination. Each CDR3 protein gets one entry after TCRdb re-called the 5' RACE reads with MiXCR. The sample includes approximately 110,000 distinct CDR3 sequences, under 8% seen only once; the top ten take 2.5%. The sample was CD4+ T cells sorted from PBMCs, taken roughly 10 days after the first yellow fever vaccination. These receptors all stem from a young man who received the YFV17D yellow fever vaccine. The CDR3 runs from the conserved cysteine through the conserved F or W.

J	V	CDR3
TRBJ2-7	TRBV12-3/TRBV12-4	CASSLRPLQGGTEATREQYF
TRBJ2-1	TRBV19	CASLKAGENNEQFF
TRBJ2-6	TRBV12-3/TRBV12-4	CASSLFNPGANVLTF
TRBJ1-2	TRBV6-5	CASTLVTGGYYGYTF
TRBJ1-3	TRBV5-1	CASSLWGATGNTIYF
TRBJ1-2	TRBV15	CATSREWARGEGYTF
TRBJ1-1	TRBV10-3	CAISGREGNTEAFF
TRBJ1-6	TRBV5-5	CASTEGGPLHF
TRBJ2-7	TRBV5-1	CASSLLLDRSLAGEYEQYF
TRBJ2-3	TRBV30	CAWSYESGSTDTQYF